A selection of T cell receptor beta chains follows, all from one sample in a study of T cell changes during pregnancy in multiple sclerosis. This table comes from immunoSEQ multiplex PCR, and its TCRdb copy is limited to in-frame clones, with some not included. The sample has approximately 43,000 clones, around 84% seen once. Sequencing was performed on CD4+ T cells from peripheral blood mononuclear cells, taken before pregnancy. The receptors derive from a female donor with multiple sclerosis, enrolled in a pregnancy study. The CDR3 runs from the conserved cysteine through the conserved F or W. D genes are given only for firm matches. Expanded clones are given a class, and other clones once, few, many or no size at all.

D,size,J,V,CDR3,DNA
NA,NA,TRBJ1-3,TRBV18,CASSPGQTAGNTIYF,TGTGCCAGCTCACCAGGACAGACCGCTGGAAACACCATATATTTT
TRBD2,NA,TRBJ2-2,TRBV18,CASSPRLAENTGELFF,TGTGCCAGCTCACCTCGACTAGCGGAGAACACCGGGGAGCTGTTTTTT
TRBD2,NA,TRBJ2-3,TRBV5-1,CASSIRTSGRTDTQYF,TGCGCCAGCAGCATTAGGACTAGCGGGAGGACAGATACGCAGTATTTT
TRBD2,NA,TRBJ2-2,TRBV9,CASSVGLAGGLANTGELFF,TGTGCCAGCAGCGTAGGACTAGCGGGGGGTTTGGCGAACACCGGGGAGCTGTTTTTT
NA,few,TRBJ1-2,TRBV11-2,CASSTLTGINYGYTF,TGTGCCAGCAGCACCCTAACAGGAATCAACTATGGCTACACCTTC
TRBD2,NA,TRBJ2-3,TRBV18,CASSPPGRLAGPPTDTQYF,TGTGCCAGCTCACCACCCGGTCGACTAGCGGGACCACCCACAGATACGCAGTATTTT
NA,NA,TRBJ2-5,TRBV29-1,CSVEDSKQETQYF,TGCAGCGTTGAAGACAGTAAGCAAGAGACCCAGTACTTC
NA,NA,TRBJ2-3,TRBV7-3,CASSLNAGASRTDTQYF,TGTGCCAGCAGCTTAAACGCGGGGGCCTCCCGCACAGATACGCAGTATTTT
NA,NA,TRBJ1-3,TRBV18,CASSPSTENSGNTIYF,TGTGCCAGCTCACCTTCGACAGAAAACTCTGGAAACACCATATATTTT
NA,NA,TRBJ2-1,TRBV4-1,CASSQDSSPGAYNEQFF,TGCGCCAGCAGCCAAGATAGTTCTCCGGGAGCCTACAATGAGCAGTTCTTC
NA,NA,TRBJ2-5,TRBV7-2,CASSFQGLETQYF,TGTGCCAGCAGCTTTCAGGGGTTGGAGACCCAGTACTTC
NA,once,TRBJ1-3,TRBV6-1,CASSEHPGVSGNTIYF,TGTGCCAGCAGTGAACACCCGGGAGTCTCTGGAAACACCATATATTTT
NA,NA,TRBJ2-5,TRBV6-1,CASSGVETQYF,TGTGCCAGCTCAGGGGTAGAGACCCAGTACTTC
TRBD2,NA,TRBJ2-7,TRBV5-1,CASSSGAGGPIEQYF,TGCGCCAGCAGCTCGGGTGCGGGAGGGCCGATCGAGCAGTACTTC
TRBD2,NA,TRBJ2-1,TRBV7-3,CASSPLSGGAYEQFF,TGTGCCAGCAGCCCGCTTAGCGGGGGGGCCTATGAGCAGTTCTTC
TRBD2,NA,TRBJ2-1,TRBV5-5,CASRSGGSSYNEQFF,TGTGCCAGCAGATCGGGGGGGAGCTCCTACAATGAGCAGTTCTTC
TRBD1,NA,TRBJ1-2,TRBV5-1,CASSNRGDYYGYTF,TGCGCCAGCTCCAACAGGGGGGATTACTATGGCTACACCTTC
NA,NA,TRBJ2-1,TRBV11-1,CASSPGILSSYNEQFF,TGTGCCAGCAGCCCCGGGATCCTGAGCTCCTACAATGAGCAGTTCTTC
NA,NA,TRBJ2-7,TRBV2,CASSPGTIYEQYF,TGTGCCAGCAGTCCCGGGACAATCTACGAGCAGTACTTC
NA,NA,TRBJ1-2,TRBV7-2,CAIRLGGAGGDGYTF,TGTGCCATCCGCCTCGGGGGGGCCGGGGGAGATGGCTACACCTTC
TRBD1,medium-sized,TRBJ2-7,TRBV7-9,CASSVQGGQGAIYEQYF,TGTGCCAGCAGCGTCCAGGGGGGACAGGGGGCAATCTACGAGCAGTACTTC
NA,NA,TRBJ2-1,TRBV9,CASSVVDSPEQFF,TGTGCCAGCAGCGTAGTCGACAGCCCTGAGCAGTTCTTC
TRBD1,NA,TRBJ1-1,TRBV19,CASSLRQGGTEAFF,TGTGCCAGTAGTCTTCGACAGGGCGGGACTGAAGCTTTCTTT
NA,NA,TRBJ2-2,TRBV11-3,CASSLQTGTGELFF,TGTGCCAGCAGCTTACAAACAGGCACCGGGGAGCTGTTTTTT
TRBD2,NA,TRBJ2-3,TRBV7-8,CASRIPGGGADTQYF,TGTGCCAGCAGGATCCCGGGGGGGGGAGCAGATACGCAGTATTTT
TRBD2,NA,TRBJ2-3,TRBV7-2,CARDSGSGGDTQYF,TGTGCCAGAGATAGCGGGAGTGGGGGAGATACGCAGTATTTT
NA,NA,TRBJ1-6,TRBV19,CASTAIDNSPLHF,TGTGCCAGTACCGCTATTGATAATTCACCCCTCCACTTT
NA,NA,TRBJ2-7,TRBV19,CASSMQGGEQYF,TGTGCCAGTAGTATGCAGGGAGGCGAGCAGTACTTC
NA,once,TRBJ1-2,TRBV14,CASSQGLGRGYTF,TGTGCCAGCAGCCAAGGTCTCGGGAGGGGCTACACCTTC
NA,NA,TRBJ1-5,TRBV10-1,CASSESSGSGQPQHF,TGCGCCAGCAGTGAGTCTTCAGGGTCCGGACAGCCCCAGCATTTT
NA,NA,TRBJ2-3,TRBV9,CASTASDTQYF,TGTGCCAGCACCGCGTCGGATACGCAGTATTTT
TRBD1,once,TRBJ2-1,TRBV9,CASSVGQGAGDEQFF,TGTGCCAGCAGCGTAGGACAGGGGGCAGGTGATGAGCAGTTCTTC
NA,medium-sized,TRBJ2-5,TRBV19,CASRVPAGETQYF,TGTGCCAGTAGGGTCCCCGCCGGGGAGACCCAGTACTTC
NA,NA,TRBJ2-7,TRBV23-1,CASSHEGPYEQYF,TGCGCCAGCAGTCATGAGGGCCCCTACGAGCAGTACTTC
TRBD2,once,TRBJ2-1,TRBV7-3,CASSENSGGARNEQFF,TGTGCCAGCAGCGAAAATAGCGGGGGGGCCCGGAATGAGCAGTTCTTC